This is a list of T cell receptor beta chains from one sample in a study of T cell repertoires in cytomegalovirus infection. TCRdb re-derived calls from the reads in MiXCR, one entry per CDR3 protein. The repertoire holds around 350,000 distinct CDR3 sequences, with 15% to 20% as singletons. The sequencing sample was made of PBMCs. These receptors were obtained from a human donor in good health (CMV status not recorded). Some clones in this sample may be carry-over from other donors' samples. CDR3s include the opening cysteine and the closing phenylalanine or tryptophan. D genes are given only for firm matches. Some rows mark clone size as missing; the rest say once, few, many or name a class of expanded clone.

v_call	j_call	d_call	clone_size	cdr3_aa	cdr3_nt
TRBV7-6	TRBJ2-5	.	many	CASSVQTGQWETQYF	TGTGCCAGCAGCGTTCAGACAGGACAATGGGAGACCCAGTACTTC
TRBV7-4	TRBJ2-1	.	.	CASSLEAGFEQFF	TGTGCCAGCAGCTTAGAAGCCGGGTTTGAGCAGTTCTTC
TRBV7-2	TRBJ2-5	.	many	CASSLGRVTSPKTQYF	TGTGCCAGCAGCTTAGGTCGGGTGACTAGTCCGAAGACCCAGTACTTC
TRBV7-7	TRBJ2-1	.	many	CASSITSRTEQFF	TGTGCCAGCAGCATTACTAGTCGTACTGAGCAGTTCTTC
TRBV7-8	TRBJ2-1	.	many	CASSRPSRDEQFF	TGTGCCAGCAGCCGACCTAGCCGGGATGAGCAGTTCTTC
TRBV12-3/TRBV12-4	TRBJ2-5	TRBD2	few	CASRRLAGAETQYF	TGTGCCAGCAGGCGACTAGCGGGGGCAGAGACCCAGTACTTC
TRBV28	TRBJ1-1	TRBD1	.	CASSPLTGGKIAFF	TGTGCCAGCAGTCCATTGACAGGGGGCAAGATTGCTTTCTTT
TRBV27	TRBJ2-5	.	.	CASSFLGTQETQYF	TGTGCCAGCAGTTTTTTGGGAACCCAAGAGACCCAGTACTTC
TRBV19	TRBJ1-6	.	.	CASSIVTSNSPLHF	TGTGCCAGTAGTATAGTTACCTCGAATTCACCCCTCCACTTT
TRBV7-2	TRBJ2-3	.	many	CASSLVPTQYTQYF	TGTGCCAGCAGCTTAGTGCCCACCCAGTATACGCAGTATTTT
TRBV5-1	TRBJ1-5	TRBD1	.	CASSSTGGSGQPQHF	TGCGCCAGCAGCTCGACAGGGGGCAGCGGTCAGCCCCAGCATTTT
TRBV19	TRBJ2-3	.	.	CASSTPGPSGDTQYF	TGTGCCAGTAGCACCCCGGGTCCATCCGGGGATACGCAGTATTTT
TRBV27	TRBJ2-3	.	few	CASSFFRTDTQYF	TGTGCCAGCAGTTTTTTTAGGACAGATACGCAGTATTTT
TRBV7-6	TRBJ1-2	.	.	CASSLEPALNYGYTF	TGTGCCAGCAGCTTAGAGCCAGCTCTTAACTATGGCTACACCTTC
TRBV7-6	TRBJ2-1	.	.	CASSPEGGAYNEQFF	TGTGCCAGCAGCCCCGAGGGGGGAGCCTACAATGAGCAGTTCTTC
TRBV7-2	TRBJ2-2	.	many	CASSGRTNGELFF	TGTGCCAGCAGCGGACGGACTAACGGGGAGCTGTTTTTT
TRBV4-2	TRBJ1-2	.	.	CASSQDQANYGYTF	TGTGCCAGCAGCCAAGATCAGGCGAACTATGGCTACACCTTC
TRBV2	TRBJ1-3	.	many	CASSIEFSGNTIYF	TGTGCCAGCAGTATAGAGTTCTCTGGAAACACCATATATTTT
TRBV19	TRBJ2-1	.	.	CASSIEPGVRLKTEQFF	TGTGCCAGTAGTATAGAACCCGGGGTACGGCTGAAGACTGAGCAGTTCTTC
TRBV6-5	TRBJ2-7	.	.	CASSSFTYEQYF	TGTGCCAGCAGCTCGTTTACCTACGAGCAGTACTTC